The 3 T cell receptor beta chains below come from one sample, sequenced in a study of blood T cell repertoires in COVID-19. The protocol was immunoSEQ multiplex PCR, while the TCRdb copy is restricted to in-frame clones and leaves out a portion. The sample holds a few hundred thousand clones, 87% seen once. Sequencing was done on a sample of peripheral blood. These TCRs come from a man aged 18 to 30 with active or convalescent COVID-19.

The genes are TRBV28 and TRBJ1-2; the match to TRBD1 covers 12 bases. The CDR3 loop spans 16 amino acids. V was clipped by 5 bases and J by 5 bases; unmatched bases: 9. Germline lookup yields CDR1 MDHEN and CDR2 SYDVKM. CDR3 bases: TGTGCCAGCAGTCTCACCGGGACAGGGGGCCGGTATGGCTACACCTTC. Encoded protein: CASSLTGTGGRYGYTF.

This chain uses TRBV11-2 with TRBJ2-7, with TRBD1 identical over 7 bases. This CDR3 has 14 amino acids. V dropped 5 bases and J dropped 7; count of bases not matched to a gene: 11. The germline V gene has CDR1 SGHAT and CDR2 FQNNGV. As DNA, the CDR3 is TGTGCCAGCAGCAGAGACAGGGACCTATGGGAGCAGTACTTC. Protein: CASSRDRDLWEQYF.

This clone appeared a single time. This rearrangement joins TRBV18 to TRBJ1-4, with D tentatively TRBD1 (5 bases). Germline V gene lookup returns CDR1 KGHSH and CDR2 LQKENI. V shed 3 bases and J shed 3 bases, with 14 bases lying between them. This CDR3 is 16 amino acids long. Here the CDR3 DNA reads TGTGCCAGCTCACCGGGTAGGGGATGGTCTAATGAAAAACTGTTTTTT. Its protein product is CASSPGRGWSNEKLFF.